This entry is about one TCR beta chain. Its antigen is still unknown. This table comes from immunoSEQ multiplex PCR, and its TCRdb copy is limited to in-frame clones, with some not included. The sample holds 60,000 to 65,000 clones, less than 96% seen once. The donors formed part of the approximately 110-subject validation cohort, distinct from the approximately 630-subject first cohort. This sample was included in a study of cytomegalovirus exposure and HLA in healthy donors. Study-wide background: The roughly 110 validation repertoires matched the 500 to 750 first-cohort repertoires in platform, a later analysis reported. Study-level results: The majority of TCR sequences were rare, yet some public TCRs appeared in many donors. A few CMV-associated chains proved CMV antigen-specific in vitro.

Material for sequencing was PBMCs. The source of this sequence is a woman between 18 and 29 years old in good health and CMV-seronegative.

This chain's CDR3 is CASSRTSRSQETQYF. Here the CDR3 DNA reads TGCGCCAGCAGCCGAACTAGCAGGTCCCAAGAGACCCAGTACTTC. The J gene is TRBJ2-5, the V gene TRBV5-1, with a possible D match to TRBD2 (6 bases). Germline V gene data show CDR1 as SGHRS and CDR2 as YFSETQ. V dropped 4 bases and J dropped 1 base, with 14 bases sitting between them. The CDR3 is made up of 15 amino acids.